Sequencing of this TCR beta chain was carried out in a study of T cells of healthy individuals (dated by TCRdb to between 2018 and 2020). Points on this clonotype: Its cognate antigen has yet to be identified. No base-level quality is on record; no much larger clone is a single base apart.

Counted from cysteine to phenylalanine, this CDR3 has 13 amino acids. Here the CDR3 DNA is all that survives: 39 bases in frame from base 1. V was cut back by 8 bases and J by 5 bases, leaving a gap of 16 bases between them. According to the germline V gene (reference sequence), CDR1 reads SGHAT and CDR2 reads FQDESV. Library method: 5' RACE. TCRdb names Illumina MiSeq as the instrument used. TCRdb reran the public reads through fastp at Q25 and MiXCR, keeping productive beta chains. Each CDR3 protein gets just one entry, which takes the most common genes and DNA from the rows behind it. The sample table lists approximately 58,000 distinct CDR3 sequences, roughly 15% of them with a count of one. The ten largest clones represent around 15% of the sample.

This clonotype was sampled from a human donor in good health. The chain employs TRBV11-1 and TRBJ2-7; the D call could be TRBD1 or TRBD2, with each sharing 5 bases. The CDR3 protein is CASAIGAENEQYF. The bases are TGTGCCAGCGCCATCGGGGCAGAGAACGAGCAGTACTTC.